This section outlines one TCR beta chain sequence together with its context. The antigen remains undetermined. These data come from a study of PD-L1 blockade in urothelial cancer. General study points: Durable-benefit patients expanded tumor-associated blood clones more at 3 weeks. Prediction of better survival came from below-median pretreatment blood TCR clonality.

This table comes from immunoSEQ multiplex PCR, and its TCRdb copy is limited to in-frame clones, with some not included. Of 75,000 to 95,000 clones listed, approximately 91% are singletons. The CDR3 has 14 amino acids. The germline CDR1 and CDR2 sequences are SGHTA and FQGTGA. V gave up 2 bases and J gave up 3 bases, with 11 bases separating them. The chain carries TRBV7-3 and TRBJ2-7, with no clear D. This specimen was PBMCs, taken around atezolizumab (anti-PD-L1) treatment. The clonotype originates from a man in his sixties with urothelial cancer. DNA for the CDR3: TGTGCCAGCAGCTTAGGGCAGGTGGGCTACGAGCAGTACTTC. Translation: CASSLGQVGYEQYF.